A single sample is the source of the 23 T cell receptor beta chains below, sequenced in a study of Graves' ophthalmopathy and Graves' hyperthyroidism. Researchers took RNA transcripts and amplified TCR beta CDR3 regions from them. An opening RT-PCR round employed HTBI primers and preceded a second-round multiplex PCR. TCRdb independently ran MiXCR on the multiplex PCR reads; one entry per CDR3 protein. The sample includes around 1.1 million distinct CDR3 sequences, roughly 35% of them seen just once. Sequencing was done on a sample of peripheral blood or thyroid tissue (not recorded which). These receptors were taken from an adult man with Graves' hyperthyroidism.

The chain uses TRBV30 and TRBJ2-5; D unclear. Looked up from germline, CDR1 is GTSNPN and CDR2 is SVGIG (reference sequence). Trimming shortened V by 3 bases and J by 2 bases, and 4 bases separated the two germline ends. The CDR3 is 11 amino acids. CDR3 sequence reads: CAWSQQETQYF. CDR3 DNA: TGTGCCTGGAGCCAGCAAGAGACCCAGTACTTC.

This clonotype was found a few times. V usage is TRBV24-1 and J usage is TRBJ1-4; TRBD1 matches 7 bases. This CDR3 has 16 residues. CDR1 and CDR2 from the germline V gene are KGHDR and SFDVKD. The V and J ends lost 12 bases and 6 bases, in that order; junction bases with no gene match: 18. The CDR3 here is CASSSGNRGGYEKLFF. DNA of the CDR3: TGTGCCTCATCATCCGGAAACAGGGGAGGATATGAAAAACTGTTTTTT.

This clonotype has a count of ten or more. The chain recombines TRBV7-2 with TRBJ1-2, with D maybe TRBD1 (6 bases). The CDR3 has 15 amino acids. Trimming stripped 1 base from V and 4 bases from J, with 13 bases between. CDR1 is SGHTA, CDR2 FQGNSA, per germline. The chain's CDR3 is CASSLVQGVGYGYTF. Written as DNA, the CDR3 is TGTGCCAGCAGCTTAGTACAGGGAGTGGGCTATGGCTACACCTTC.

V and J are TRBV6-2 or TRBV6-3 and TRBJ1-5; TRBD1 aligns across 9 bases. From germline, CDR1 is MNHEY and CDR2 SVGEGT. CDR3 length equals 15 residues. V was pared by 6 bases and J by 0 bases, with 3 bases of the junction left unmatched. CDR3 protein: CASRVTGGSNQPQHF. The CDR3 nucleotides are TGTGCCAGCAGAGTGACAGGGGGTAGCAATCAGCCCCAGCATTTT.

The V and J genes are TRBV4-1 and TRBJ1-2; D unresolved. CDR1 and CDR2 from the germline V gene are MGHRA and YSYEKL. The V end was cut by 0 bases, the J end by 4 bases, with 21 bases between. The length of the CDR3 is 18 residues. The CDR3 region has the DNA TGCGCCAGCAGCCAAGATTTGGAACCTCTGGGTGTTGGCTATGGCTACACCTTC. The encoded protein is CASSQDLEPLGVGYGYTF.

The sample holds many counts of this clonotype. V usage is TRBV7-2 and J usage is TRBJ2-5; 13 positions match TRBD2. CDR1 and CDR2 from the germline V gene are SGHTA and FQGNSA. The CDR3 sequence is 16 residues long. V trimming: 6 bases; J trimming: 2 bases; junction bases outside the gene matches: 6. The CDR3 DNA reads TGTGCCAGCAGTTCTCCGACTAGCGGGGGGCAAGAGACCCAGTACTTC. This sequence encodes CASSSPTSGGQETQYF.

Notes on this clonotype: An end of the junction does not agree with germline; a read error may underlie this. J is TRBJ2-5 and V is TRBV10-3; D tentatively fits TRBD1 or TRBD2 (7 bases each). This CDR3 region has 13 residues. Germline lookup yields CDR1 ENHRY and CDR2 SYGVKD. The CDR3 region has the DNA TGTACCATCAGTGATCAGGGGGGGGAGACCCAGTACTTC. It encodes CTISDQGGETQYF.

This clonotype was counted many times. The junction differs from germline at one of its ends, possibly a read error. Here the CDR3 reads CSVEDPSGFPF. In nucleotides, the CDR3 is TGCAGCGTTGAAGATCCTAGCGGGTTCCCGTTC. J is TRBJ2-5 and V is TRBV29-1, with 8 bases matching TRBD2. The CDR3 is 11 amino acids. CDR1 SQVTM and CDR2 ANQGSEA come from the germline V gene. Using reference TRBV29-1 and TRBJ2-5 for the parts outside the CDR3, the full variable domain is SAVISQKPSRDICQRGTSLTIQCQVDSQVTMMFWYRQQPGQSLTLIATANQGSEATYESGFVIDKFPISRPNLTFSTLTVSNMSPEDSSIYLCSVEDPSGFPFGPGTRLLVL.

This clonotype was recorded many times. V usage is TRBV7-6 and J usage is TRBJ1-1; D remains unclear. The CDR3 totals 17 residues. In germline, CDR1 is SGHVS, CDR2 FNYEAQ. Trimming removed 5 bases at V and 6 bases at J, with 25 bases between. The CDR3 sequence: CASSPRLGQLPGAEAFF. For the CDR3, the DNA is TGTGCCAGCAGCCCTAGGCTCGGTCAGCTCCCGGGCGCTGAAGCTTTCTTT.

This clonotype was counted ten times or more. This sequence joins TRBV11-2 and TRBJ2-7; D may be TRBD1 (6 bases). V was pared by 6 bases and J by 6 bases, with 15 bases between. Germline V gene lookup returns CDR1 SGHAT and CDR2 FQNNGV. This CDR3 comprises 13 residues. CDR3 loop: CASSGDITGEQYF. The CDR3 region has the DNA TGTGCCAGCAGTGGGGACATCACCGGCGAGCAGTACTTC.

The sample holds many counts of this clonotype. This sequence joins TRBV5-4 and TRBJ1-2; D call uncertain. V gave up 1 base and J gave up 4 bases, with 5 bases separating them. This CDR3 spans 12 amino acids. The germline V gene encodes CDR1 SGHNT and CDR2 YYREEE (reference sequence). In nucleotides, the CDR3 is TGTGCCAGCAGCTTGAAGACCTATGGCTACACCTTC. Protein: CASSLKTYGYTF. The full variable domain, completed using reference TRBV5-4 and TRBJ1-2, is ETGVTQSPTHLIKTRGQQVTLRCSSQSGHNTVSWYQQALGQGPQFIFQYYREEENGRGNFPPRFSGLQFPNYSSELNVNALELDDSALYLCASSLKTYGYTFGSGTRLTVV.

This clonotype was counted a few times. V gene TRBV29-1 combines with J gene TRBJ1-2; TRBD1 might be the D (5 bases). Trimming shortened V by 1 base and J by 7 bases, and 13 bases separated the two germline ends. The CDR3 runs to 13 residues. Germline-derived CDR1 and CDR2 are SQVTM and ANQGSEA. The CDR3 sequence: CSVEVDTGSGYTF. CDR3 DNA: TGCAGCGTTGAAGTGGATACAGGATCTGGCTACACCTTC.

Points on this clonotype: This could be a read error, since a much larger clone is one nucleotide away. CDR3 nucleotides: TGCAGCGGTCTAGGGAACTCCTATGGCCACACCTTC. It translates to CSGLGNSYGHTF. The V call is TRBV29-1, the J call TRBJ1-2; the D is unclear. The CDR3 consists of 12 residues. Germline lookup yields CDR1 SQVTM and CDR2 ANQGSEA.

There are a few counts of this clonotype. The chain links TRBV12-3 or TRBV12-4 to TRBJ2-7, with 7 bases aligning to TRBD1. CDR3 length: 13 amino acids. Trimming removed 8 bases from V and 0 bases from J; junction bases left unmatched: 4. As DNA, the CDR3 is TGTGCCAGCTACGGGACAGTCTCCTACGAGCAGTACTTC. Its translation is CASYGTVSYEQYF.

This clonotype was picked up one time. The chain joins TRBV6-4 to TRBJ2-7; 7 bases are a match to TRBD1. The CDR3 extends over 14 amino acids. Germline V CDR1 and CDR2: MRHNA, SNTAGT. J gave up 1 base and V 10 bases, and 10 bases lay outside the gene matches. The CDR3 DNA is TGTGCCATCACTATGGACAGGTTTTCCTACGAGCAGTACTTC. Amino acid sequence: CAITMDRFSYEQYF.

V and J are TRBV10-3 and TRBJ2-3; D gene ambiguous. V was cut by 8 bases and J by 1 base, with 16 bases left in between. Germline assignment: CDR1 ENHRY and CDR2 SYGVKD. The CDR3 consists of 15 residues. This CDR3 reads CAIGQTDPRTDTQYF. CDR3 nucleotide sequence: TGTGCCATCGGGCAGACTGACCCCCGCACAGATACGCAGTATTTT.

There are a few counts of this clonotype. V is TRBV29-1 and J is TRBJ1-5, with D perhaps TRBD1 (6 bases). Trimming took 6 bases from V and 5 from J, leaving 14 bases between them. Germline loops: CDR1 SQVTM, CDR2 ANQGSEA. CDR3 length equals 13 residues. For the CDR3, the DNA is TGCAGCGTCGGACACAGGGTTGATCAGCCCCAGCATTTT. Translation: CSVGHRVDQPQHF.

The chain links TRBV2 to TRBJ1-5; D remains ambiguous. This CDR3 has 12 amino acids. V was clipped by 7 bases and J by 4 bases, with 8 bases between them. Germline V lookup: CDR1 SNHLY, CDR2 FYNNEI. The CDR3 sequence is CASMAPNQPQHF. The CDR3 nucleotides read TGTGCCAGCATGGCCCCAAATCAGCCCCAGCATTTT.

The rearrangement links TRBV11-2 to TRBJ1-4, with D unresolved. This CDR3 contains 15 residues. Trimming left V 5 bases short and J 1 base short, with 11 bases between. Germline V gene data show CDR1 as SGHAT and CDR2 as FQNNGV. The CDR3 DNA sequence: TGTGCCAGCAGCCGCCTGGGGAGAACTAATGAAAAACTGTTTTTT. Its protein product is CASSRLGRTNEKLFF.

This clonotype was seen many times. The J gene is TRBJ2-7, the V gene TRBV20-1, with 7 bases identical to TRBD1. Germline assignment: CDR1 DFQATT and CDR2 SNEGSKA (reference sequence). The CDR3 sequence is 11 residues long. V shed 7 bases and J 4 bases; nucleotides not matched to a gene: 4. CDR3 coding DNA: TGCAGTGGGGACAGAGCATACGAGCAGTACTTC. It encodes CSGDRAYEQYF.

The chain couples TRBV20-1 to TRBJ2-7, with 7 bases lining up with TRBD1. J lost 7 bases, V lost 6 bases, and 12 bases had no gene match. The CDR3 has 13 residues. CDR1 is DFQATT and CDR2 is SNEGSKA in the germline V gene (reference sequence). Written as DNA, the CDR3 is TGCAGTGCGCTTAAGGGGGCCCGGGGTGAGCAGTACTTC. Translating it yields CSALKGARGEQYF.

This clonotype was seen at least ten times. This rearrangement joins TRBV4-3 to TRBJ1-2; D not resolved. V was cut by 1 base and J by 2 bases, with 11 bases left in between. This CDR3 has 15 amino acids. Germline V gives CDR1 LGHNA, CDR2 YSLEER. The CDR3 sequence: CASSQGIKGNYGYTF. The CDR3, as DNA: TGCGCCAGCAGCCAAGGGATCAAAGGAAACTATGGCTACACCTTC.

This clonotype was recorded many times. J is TRBJ2-6 and V is TRBV7-2; no definite D call. The CDR3 extends over 15 amino acids. Between the trimmed V and J ends, which lost 4 bases and 3 bases, there was a span of 10 bases. Looked up from germline, CDR1 is SGHTA and CDR2 is FQGNSA. The CDR3 protein is CASSYRAGGANVLTF. In nucleotides, the CDR3 is TGTGCCAGCAGCTACCGGGCCGGTGGGGCCAACGTCCTGACTTTC.